Below are 12 T cell receptor beta chains sequenced from a single sample in a study of blood T cell repertoires in COVID-19. The assay was immunoSEQ multiplex PCR, and TCRdb's table has in-frame clones only and misses some. Here the sample spans about 70,000 clones, 85% to 90% being singletons. The sequenced sample was peripheral blood. Receptors were obtained from a man aged 45-60 years with active COVID-19.

The chain combines TRBV29-1 with TRBJ1-1; D may be TRBD1 (6 bases). The CDR3 covers 16 residues. The V gene lost 4 bases and the J gene lost 3 bases, with 21 bases spanning the gap. CDR1 is SQVTM, CDR2 ANQGSEA, per germline. The CDR3, as DNA: TGCAGCGTTGTGCGGGCGTTCAGGGGAGGGGACACTGAAGCTTTCTTT. The encoded protein is CSVVRAFRGGDTEAFF. Variable domain in full (rest from reference TRBV29-1 and TRBJ1-1): SAVISQKPSRDICQRGTSLTIQCQVDSQVTMMFWYRQQPGQSLTLIATANQGSEATYESGFVIDKFPISRPNLTFSTLTVSNMSPEDSSIYLCSVVRAFRGGDTEAFFGQGTRLTVV.

The chain uses TRBV4-1 and TRBJ1-5; D not resolved. The CDR3 length is 15 residues. Trimming shortened V by 2 bases and J by 0 bases, and 8 bases separated the two germline ends. Germline V gene sequence: CDR1 MGHRA, CDR2 YSYEKL. DNA of the CDR3: TGCGCCAGCAGCCAAAGTGAAGCTAGCAATCAGCCCCAGCATTTT. This gives the protein CASSQSEASNQPQHF.

This chain uses TRBV5-1 with TRBJ1-3, with TRBD1 matching 7 bases. Germline values: CDR1 SGHRS, CDR2 YFSETQ. With 0 bases clipped from V and 0 bases from J, the junction kept 3 bases outside the gene matches. This CDR3 comprises 16 residues. CDR3 amino acids: CASSLVPGGSGNTIYF. CDR3 in DNA: TGCGCCAGCAGCTTGGTTCCAGGGGGCTCTGGAAACACCATATATTTT.

V and J are TRBV19 and TRBJ1-5, with 7 nucleotides matching TRBD1. From germline, CDR1 is LNHDA and CDR2 SQIVND (reference sequence). CDR3 length equals 18 residues. The V segment lost 2 bases and the J segment 2 bases; nucleotides outside the gene matches: 12. This chain's CDR3 is CASSIRTGVRVGNQPQHF. The CDR3 DNA reads TGTGCCAGTAGTATACGGACAGGTGTCAGAGTTGGCAATCAGCCCCAGCATTTT.

The chain uses TRBV6-1 and TRBJ1-5; 8 bases are a match to TRBD1. J gave up 1 base and V 3 bases, and 5 bases lay outside the gene matches. CDR3 length: 16 amino acids. The germline CDR1 and CDR2 sequences are MNHNS and SASEGT. The CDR3 DNA reads TGTGCCAGCAGTGAGACAGGGGTTTGGAGCAATCAGCCCCAGCATTTT. Translated: CASSETGVWSNQPQHF.

This chain joins TRBV18 and TRBJ2-3, with TRBD1 identical over 10 bases. Germline-derived CDR1 and CDR2 are KGHSH and LQKENI. This CDR3 has 16 residues. V dropped 0 bases and J dropped 6; count of bases not matched to a gene: 6. CDR3 sequence: CASSPPGQGWPDTQYF. CDR3 DNA: TGTGCCAGCTCACCACCGGGACAGGGGTGGCCCGATACGCAGTATTTT.

The V call is TRBV6-6, the J call TRBJ1-1; D not certain. CDR1 is MNHNY and CDR2 is SVGAGI in the germline V gene (reference sequence). V was clipped by 7 bases and J by 5 bases, with 17 bases between them. The CDR3 is 14 residues long. The CDR3 DNA follows: TGTGCCAGCACCGCGGGCCGGGGAGGGACTGAAGCTTTCTTT. This codes for CASTAGRGGTEAFF.

The CDR3 loop reads CASSGTSGDFNEQFF. The DNA for the CDR3 is TGTGCCAGCAGTGGGACTAGCGGGGATTTCAATGAGCAGTTCTTC. V is TRBV6-2 or TRBV6-3 and J is TRBJ2-1, with 13 nucleotides matching TRBD2. Germline trimming cut 5 bases from V and 6 bases from J; bases unmatched to any gene: 4. There are 15 residues in the CDR3. Germline V CDR1 and CDR2: MNHEY, SVGEGT.

This chain connects TRBV5-6 to TRBJ1-3, with unresolved D. There are 18 residues in the CDR3. Per the germline V gene, CDR1 is SGHDT and CDR2 is YYEEEE. V lost 0 bases and J 0 bases, leaving 16 bases between the germline ends. The CDR3 coding sequence is TGTGCCAGCAGCTTGGGTGTAGGTCCGGGGAGCTCTGGAAACACCATATATTTT. This encodes CASSLGVGPGSSGNTIYF.

This clone was seen only once. The V call is TRBV2, the J call TRBJ1-1; TRBD1 might be the D (6 bases). V was trimmed by 5 bases and J by 1 base, leaving 8 bases between them. Germline-derived CDR1 and CDR2 are SNHLY and FYNNEI. The CDR3 length is 13 residues. CDR3 DNA: TGTGCCAGCAGTCTCAGGGGGAACACTGAAGCTTTCTTT. Translating gives CASSLRGNTEAFF.

This clone was found once. The gene calls are TRBV3-1 (or the pseudogene TRBV3-2) and TRBJ2-3; D is ambiguous. This CDR3 has 14 amino acids. Between the trimmed V and J ends, which lost 3 bases and 2 bases, there was a span of 9 bases. Germline V gives CDR1 LGHDT, CDR2 YNNKEL (reference sequence). CDR3 loop: CASSHRYATDTQYF. CDR3 DNA sequence: TGTGCCAGCAGCCACAGGTACGCCACAGATACGCAGTATTTT.

The chain links TRBV6-4 to TRBJ2-1, with 8 bases matching TRBD2. After removal of 3 bases from V and 6 bases from J, the junction contained 7 bases not matched to a gene. Germline-derived CDR1 and CDR2 are MRHNA and SNTAGT. This CDR3 is built from 15 residues. The CDR3 DNA follows: TGTGCCAGCAGTGAAGACGGGGGGGCCCCCAATGAGCAGTTCTTC. It yields the protein CASSEDGGAPNEQFF.